This T cell receptor beta chain was documented in a study of T cell responses to AZD1222 COVID-19 vaccine. V lost 2 bases, J lost 7 bases, and 3 bases lay in between. The V gene's germline CDR1 is SGHTA and CDR2 FQGNSA. This CDR3 region has 11 residues. Worth noting for this clone: What it binds is unknown.

The study, taken as a whole, reports: Spike as a whole was targeted by vaccine-associated CD4 TCRs, dominant at 160-218 and 743-854. Donors in the cohort were predominantly white British and more often female, and clonal diversity was possibly underestimated. Following two doses of AZD1222, Spike-specific TCR breadth and depth rose.

Measured with immunoSEQ multiplex PCR; TCRdb has only the in-frame clones, and not every one. This table holds about 140,000 clones, around 89% found once. The specimen comprised peripheral blood, sampled on day 0 of AZD1222 vaccination. The receptor was derived from an adult in good health. This sequence joins TRBV7-2 and TRBJ1-5; D is unclear. The DNA for the CDR3 is TGTGCCAGCAGCTTACTGCAGCCCCAGCATTTT. It yields the protein CASSLLQPQHF. Supplemented by reference TRBV7-2 and TRBJ1-5, the full variable domain reads GAGVSQSPSNKVTEKGKDVELRCDPISGHTALYWYRQSLGQGLEFLIYFQGNSAPDKSGLPSDRFSAERTGGSVSTLTIQRTQQEDSAVYLCASSLLQPQHFGDGTRLSIL.